This T cell receptor (beta chain) was sequenced during a study of T cell changes during pregnancy in multiple sclerosis. The assay was immunoSEQ multiplex PCR, and TCRdb's table has in-frame clones only and misses some. The sample has approximately 50,000 clones; more than 75% are singletons. Germline-derived CDR1 and CDR2 are SNHLY and FYNNEI. Trimming pared 6 bases from V and 6 bases from J, leaving 14 bases between. This CDR3 has 13 residues. The receptor was derived from a female donor with multiple sclerosis, enrolled in a pregnancy study. Source: peripheral blood, taken in the second trimester of pregnancy. V gene TRBV2 combines with J gene TRBJ1-1; tentative D call: TRBD1 (6 bases). CDR3 sequence: CASSAWTEAEAFF. CDR3 coding DNA: TGTGCCAGCAGCGCCTGGACAGAAGCTGAAGCTTTCTTT.